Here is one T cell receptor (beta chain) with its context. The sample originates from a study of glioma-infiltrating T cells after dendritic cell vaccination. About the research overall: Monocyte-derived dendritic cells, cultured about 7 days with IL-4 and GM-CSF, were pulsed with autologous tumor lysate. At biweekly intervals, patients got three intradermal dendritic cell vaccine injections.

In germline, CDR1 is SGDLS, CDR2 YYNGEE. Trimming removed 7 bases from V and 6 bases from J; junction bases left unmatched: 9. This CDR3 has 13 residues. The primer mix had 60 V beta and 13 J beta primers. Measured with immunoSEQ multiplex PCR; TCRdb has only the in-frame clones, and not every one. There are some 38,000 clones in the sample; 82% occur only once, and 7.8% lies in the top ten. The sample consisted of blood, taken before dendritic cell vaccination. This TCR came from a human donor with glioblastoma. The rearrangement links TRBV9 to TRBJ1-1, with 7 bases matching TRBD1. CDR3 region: CASSQGGVPEAFF. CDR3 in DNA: TGTGCCAGCTCCCAGGGGGGAGTCCCTGAAGCTTTCTTT.